This T cell receptor (beta chain) is from a study of identical twins. Germline CDR1 DFQATT, CDR2 SNEGSKA (reference sequence). With 0 bases clipped from V and 13 bases from J, the junction kept 10 bases outside the gene matches. This CDR3 region has 15 residues. Study-wide points: Analyses of zero insertions could be partly confounded by invariant MAIT and iNKT cells. Models, which agreed with sharing between unrelated individuals, nonetheless underestimated the out-of-frame TCR alpha sharing seen in monozygotic twins.

Of note for this clonotype: Its antigen is not known.

With template switching, a universal primer site was added, and the cDNA carried unique molecular identifiers. TCRdb fed the 5' RACE reads into MiXCR, producing one record per CDR3 protein. The data hold around 550,000 distinct CDR3 sequences, with 13% to 15% observed a single time. The same data also went into a second study, on yellow fever vaccine responses in identical twins. Per that paper: Reportedly, the response of twins' T cells to the vaccine seemed partly convergent, partly personalized.

The chain recombines TRBV20-1 with TRBJ2-1; TRBD2 agrees at 12 bases. The receptor's source is a young woman in good health. Input material: CD4+ T cells sorted from blood. CDR3 protein: CSARDLLAGGPHQFF. The CDR3 DNA follows: TGCAGTGCTAGAGATCTCCTAGCGGGAGGGCCTCATCAGTTCTTC.